This TCR beta chain was observed in a study of T cell responses to AZD1222 COVID-19 vaccine (dated by TCRdb to about 2021). With respect to the entire study: AZD1222 recipients with second doses at about 4 weeks or about 12 weeks were pooled, because spike-specific TCR depth and breadth did not differ between schedules. A total of 233 trial participants underwent TCR sequencing, of whom 207 received two doses of AZD1222 and some 25 received two doses of the MenACWY control vaccine. Enrollment into the trials was organized by age into subgroups of 18-55, 56-69 and 70-plus years, and those subgroups contained about 160, 30 and 59 TCR-sequenced participants, respectively. Findings and caveats that apply to the study as a whole: The whole spike protein was spanned by vaccine-associated CD4 TCRs, and dominant responses were seen in regions 160-218 and 743-854. Epitopes outside the regions mutated in the B.1.351 and B.1.1.7 variants were reportedly recognized by nearly half of the unique spike-specific TCRs. Most participants were white British and females outnumbered males, and the authors suggested that clonal diversity may have been underestimated. The 56-69-year group was small, and its depth increase did not reach significance, likely because of low power. After two AZD1222 doses, both the breadth and the depth of spike-specific TCRs were significantly higher than at day 0 and than in MenACWY recipients. Conclusions about previously exposed vaccinees were limited because only six AZD1222 recipients were SARS-CoV-2 seropositive at baseline. No day 14 peak-response samples were available, so repertoires were characterized only after the peak T cell response.

The CDR3 regions of human TCRbeta chains were analyzed by immunosequencing. The study's processing was this. TCRs in the repertoires were matched against a reference library of SARS-CoV-2-specific TCRs that had been generated with the MIRA antigen-specificity platform. Breadth was defined as the fraction of unique TCRs that were SARS-CoV-2-associated, and depth was defined as the fraction of total T cells that were SARS-CoV-2-associated. Using the MIRA data, each spike-specific TCR was mapped to the spike region that the TCR reacts to and placed in a CD4 or CD8 class. Log10-transformed breadth and depth values were compared by one-way ANOVA with Sidak's multiple comparisons tests. This is the immuneACCESS table as TCRdb keeps it, with only in-frame sequences that have V and J called. A part of the clones is gone; compared with another copy, unresolved V genes explain less than half, and the rest is unexplained. The V and J calls and clone size were taken over from that table, and D and trimming were inferred from the DNA. The table for this sample lists 45,000 to 60,000 clones; around three quarters of them were counted only once. Of the sample, 5.5% to 8% falls within the top ten clones.

A note on this clone: The specificity of this receptor is unknown. No base quality values were provided; no much bigger clone lies one nucleotide off.

What the time point label conveys for this sample: baseline before first vaccination. The vaccinee samples were drawn from two UK trials, COV001 and COV002, one of which was a single-blind randomized controlled phase 2/3 trial testing AZD1222 (ChAdOx1 nCoV-19) in healthy adults. For TCRbeta chain sequencing, PBMC samples were collected from trial participants at day 0 and at day 28 after the second dose. The clonotype was recovered from an adult in good health. The source was peripheral blood, collected on day 0 of AZD1222 vaccination.

Here the CDR3 is given as CASSVAMRTADTEAFF. The sequence in DNA is TGTGCCAGCAGCGTAGCTATGAGGACAGCGGACACTGAAGCTTTCTTT. Rearrangement joined TRBV9 to TRBJ1-1; TRBD1 could be the D gene, as 6 bases match. Trimming costs V 0 bases and J 3 bases, and their ends lie 15 bases apart. The CDR3 goes from the cysteine to the phenylalanine over 16 residues. The read is trimmed to its CDR3 DNA, 48 bases read in frame from base 1. The germline V gene encodes CDR1 SGDLS and CDR2 YYNGEE.